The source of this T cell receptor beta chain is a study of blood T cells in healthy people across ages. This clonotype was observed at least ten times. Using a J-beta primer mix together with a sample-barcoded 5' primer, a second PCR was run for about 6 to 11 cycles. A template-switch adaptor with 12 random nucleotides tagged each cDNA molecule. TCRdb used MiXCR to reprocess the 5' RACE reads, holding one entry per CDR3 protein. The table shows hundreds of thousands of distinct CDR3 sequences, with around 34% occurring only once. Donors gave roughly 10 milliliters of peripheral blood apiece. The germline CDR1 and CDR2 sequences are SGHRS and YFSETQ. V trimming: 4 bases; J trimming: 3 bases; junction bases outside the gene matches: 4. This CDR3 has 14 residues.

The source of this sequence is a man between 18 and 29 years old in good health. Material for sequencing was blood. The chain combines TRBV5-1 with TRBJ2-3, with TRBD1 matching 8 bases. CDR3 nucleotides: TGCGCCAGCAGCCGGGACAGGCTAACAGATACGCAGTATTTT. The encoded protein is CASSRDRLTDTQYF.